This T cell receptor beta chain was found in a study of cytomegalovirus exposure and HLA in healthy donors. The PCR contained 60 Vbeta and 13 Jbeta primers. The table came from immunoSEQ multiplex PCR; TCRdb's copy has only in-frame clones and leaves some out. The repertoire consists of 70,000 to 95,000 clones, with about 78% occurring once and the leading ten covering 0.85% to 1.3%. CDR3 length: 16 residues. Germline CDR1 SQVTM, CDR2 ANQGSEA. J was trimmed by 0 bases and V by 3 bases; bases with no gene match: 10. The J gene is TRBJ2-5, the V gene TRBV29-1; 7 nucleotides align to TRBD2. Sequencing was done on a sample of PBMCs. The receptor was isolated from a male donor in good health and CMV-seronegative. The CDR3 bases are TGCAGCGTTGACCCGTTAGCGGGCGAGTACCAAGAGACCCAGTACTTC. This translates into CSVDPLAGEYQETQYF.